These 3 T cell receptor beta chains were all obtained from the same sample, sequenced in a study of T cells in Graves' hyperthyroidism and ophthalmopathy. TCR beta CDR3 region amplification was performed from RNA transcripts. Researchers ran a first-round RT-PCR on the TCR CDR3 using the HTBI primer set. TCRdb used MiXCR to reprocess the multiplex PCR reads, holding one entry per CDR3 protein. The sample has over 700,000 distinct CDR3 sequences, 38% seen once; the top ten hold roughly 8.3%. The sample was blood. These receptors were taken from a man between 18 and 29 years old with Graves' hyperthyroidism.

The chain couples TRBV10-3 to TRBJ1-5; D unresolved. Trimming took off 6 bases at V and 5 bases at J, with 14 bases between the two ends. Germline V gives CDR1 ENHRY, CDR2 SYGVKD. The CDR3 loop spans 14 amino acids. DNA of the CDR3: TGTGCCATCAGCTACAAGGGTGGTCATCAGCCCCAGCATTTT. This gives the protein CAISYKGGHQPQHF.

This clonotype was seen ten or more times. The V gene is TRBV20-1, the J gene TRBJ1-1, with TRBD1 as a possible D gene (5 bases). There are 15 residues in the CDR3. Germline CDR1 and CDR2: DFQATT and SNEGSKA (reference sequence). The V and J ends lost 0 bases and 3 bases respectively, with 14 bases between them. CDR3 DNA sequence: TGCAGTGCTAGAGAGCCTCGGGGCCCCTACACTGAAGCTTTCTTT. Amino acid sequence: CSAREPRGPYTEAFF.

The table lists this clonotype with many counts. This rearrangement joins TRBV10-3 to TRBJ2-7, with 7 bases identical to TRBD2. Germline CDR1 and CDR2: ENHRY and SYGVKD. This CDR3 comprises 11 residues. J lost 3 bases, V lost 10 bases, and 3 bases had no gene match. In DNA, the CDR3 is TGTGCCACTAGCGGAGACTACGAGCAGTACTTC. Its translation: CATSGDYEQYF.